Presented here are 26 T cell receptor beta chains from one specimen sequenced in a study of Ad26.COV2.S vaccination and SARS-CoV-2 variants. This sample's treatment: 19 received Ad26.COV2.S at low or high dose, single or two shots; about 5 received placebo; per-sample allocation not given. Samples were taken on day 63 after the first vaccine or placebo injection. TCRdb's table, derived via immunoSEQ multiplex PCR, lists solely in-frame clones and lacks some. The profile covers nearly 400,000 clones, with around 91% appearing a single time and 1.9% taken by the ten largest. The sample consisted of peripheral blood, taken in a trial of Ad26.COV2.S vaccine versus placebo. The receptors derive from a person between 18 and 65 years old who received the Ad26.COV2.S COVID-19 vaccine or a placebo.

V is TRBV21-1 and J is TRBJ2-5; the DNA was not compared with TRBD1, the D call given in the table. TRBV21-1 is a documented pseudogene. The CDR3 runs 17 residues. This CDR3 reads CASSKVSLDSCQETQYF. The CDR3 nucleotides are TGTGCCAGCAGCAAAGTTTCCCTGGACAGCTGCCAAGAGACCCAGTACTTC.

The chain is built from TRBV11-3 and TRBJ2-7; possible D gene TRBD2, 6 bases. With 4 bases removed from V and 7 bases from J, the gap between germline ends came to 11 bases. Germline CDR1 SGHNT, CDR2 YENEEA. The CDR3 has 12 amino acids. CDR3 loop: CASSSTAGEQYF. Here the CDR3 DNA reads TGTGCCAGCAGCTCGACGGCGGGAGAGCAGTACTTC.

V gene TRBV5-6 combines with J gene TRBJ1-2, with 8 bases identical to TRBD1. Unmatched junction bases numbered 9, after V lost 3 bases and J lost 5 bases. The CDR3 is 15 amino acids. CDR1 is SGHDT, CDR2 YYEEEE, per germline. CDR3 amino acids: CASSSYSTGDYGYTF. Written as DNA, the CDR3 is TGTGCCAGCAGCTCTTACTCGACAGGGGATTATGGCTACACCTTC.

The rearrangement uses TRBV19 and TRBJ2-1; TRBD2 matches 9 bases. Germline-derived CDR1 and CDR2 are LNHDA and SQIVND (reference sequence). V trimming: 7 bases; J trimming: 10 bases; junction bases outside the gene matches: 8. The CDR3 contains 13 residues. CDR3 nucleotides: TGTGCCAGTACCCCCCCGAGCGGGAGGGAGCAGTTCTTC. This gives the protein CASTPPSGREQFF.

CDR3 sequence reads: CATSDLYEQFF. Written as DNA, the CDR3 is TGTGCCACCAGTGATTTGTATGAGCAGTTCTTC. The rearrangement links TRBV24-1 to TRBJ2-1; D gene ambiguous. Per the germline V gene, CDR1 is KGHDR and CDR2 is SFDVKD. The CDR3 has 11 residues. The V end was cut by 0 bases, the J end by 8 bases, with 1 base between.

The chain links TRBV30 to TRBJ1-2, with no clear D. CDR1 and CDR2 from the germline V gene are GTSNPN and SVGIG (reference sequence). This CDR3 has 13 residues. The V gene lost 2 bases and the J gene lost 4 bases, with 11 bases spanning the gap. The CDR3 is CAWSSVRTYGYTF. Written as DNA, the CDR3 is TGTGCCTGGAGTTCGGTCAGGACCTATGGCTACACCTTC.

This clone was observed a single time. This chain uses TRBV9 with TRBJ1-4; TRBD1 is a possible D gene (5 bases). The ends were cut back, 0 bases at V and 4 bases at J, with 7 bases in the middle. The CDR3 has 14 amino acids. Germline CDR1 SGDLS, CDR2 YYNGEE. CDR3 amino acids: CASSVGQNNEKLFF. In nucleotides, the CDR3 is TGTGCCAGCAGCGTAGGACAGAATAATGAAAAACTGTTTTTT.

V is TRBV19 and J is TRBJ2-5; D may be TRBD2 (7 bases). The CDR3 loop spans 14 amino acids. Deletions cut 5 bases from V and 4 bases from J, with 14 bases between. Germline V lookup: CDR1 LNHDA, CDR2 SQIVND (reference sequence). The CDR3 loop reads CASSPTGRGETQYF. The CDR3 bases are TGTGCCAGTAGTCCTACAGGGAGGGGAGAGACCCAGTACTTC.

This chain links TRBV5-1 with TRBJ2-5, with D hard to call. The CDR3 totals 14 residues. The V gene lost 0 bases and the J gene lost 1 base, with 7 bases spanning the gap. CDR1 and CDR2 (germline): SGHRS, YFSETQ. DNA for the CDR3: TGCGCCAGCAGCTTGGTGGCAGCCCAAGAGACCCAGTACTTC. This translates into CASSLVAAQETQYF.

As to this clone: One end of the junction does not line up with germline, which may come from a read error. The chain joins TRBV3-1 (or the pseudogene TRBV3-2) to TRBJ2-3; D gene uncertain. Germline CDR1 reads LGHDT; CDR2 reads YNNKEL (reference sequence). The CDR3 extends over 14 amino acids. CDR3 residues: CVSSPRGGTDTQYF. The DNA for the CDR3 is TGTGTCAGCAGCCCCCGAGGAGGCACAGATACGCAGTATTTT.

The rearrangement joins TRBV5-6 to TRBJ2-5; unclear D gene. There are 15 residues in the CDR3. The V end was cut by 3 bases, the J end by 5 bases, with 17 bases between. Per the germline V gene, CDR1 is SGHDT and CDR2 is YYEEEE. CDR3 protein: CASSYSADPWETQYF. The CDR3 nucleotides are TGTGCCAGCAGCTACAGCGCTGACCCCTGGGAGACCCAGTACTTC.

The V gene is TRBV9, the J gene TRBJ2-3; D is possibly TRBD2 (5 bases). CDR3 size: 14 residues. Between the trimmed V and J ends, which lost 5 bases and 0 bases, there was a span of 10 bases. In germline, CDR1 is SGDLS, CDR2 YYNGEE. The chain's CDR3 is CASREGLSTDTQYF. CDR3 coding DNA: TGTGCCAGCAGAGAGGGTTTAAGCACAGATACGCAGTATTTT.

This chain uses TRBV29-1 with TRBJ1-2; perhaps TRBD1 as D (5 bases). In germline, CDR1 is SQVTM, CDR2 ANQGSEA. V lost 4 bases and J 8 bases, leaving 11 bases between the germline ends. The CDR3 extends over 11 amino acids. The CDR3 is CSVVGGGGYTF. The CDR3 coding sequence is TGCAGCGTTGTCGGGGGAGGCGGCTACACCTTC.

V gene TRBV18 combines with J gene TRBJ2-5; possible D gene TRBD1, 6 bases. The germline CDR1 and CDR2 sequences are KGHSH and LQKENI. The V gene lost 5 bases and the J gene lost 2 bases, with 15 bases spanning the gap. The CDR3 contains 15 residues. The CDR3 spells CASSSGQFRQETQYF. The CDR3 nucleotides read TGTGCCAGCTCATCAGGACAGTTCCGTCAAGAGACCCAGTACTTC.

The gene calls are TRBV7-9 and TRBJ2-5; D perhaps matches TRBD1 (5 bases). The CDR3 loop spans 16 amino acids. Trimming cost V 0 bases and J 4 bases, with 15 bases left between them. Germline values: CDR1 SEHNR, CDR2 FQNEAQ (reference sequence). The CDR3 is CASSLALQGTRETQYF. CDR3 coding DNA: TGTGCCAGCAGCTTAGCGCTCCAGGGAACACGAGAGACCCAGTACTTC.

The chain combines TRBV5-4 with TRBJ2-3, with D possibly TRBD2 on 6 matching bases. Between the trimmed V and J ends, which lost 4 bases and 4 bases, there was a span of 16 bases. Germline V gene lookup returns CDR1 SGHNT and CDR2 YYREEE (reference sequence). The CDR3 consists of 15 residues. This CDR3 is CASSASGLMADTQYF. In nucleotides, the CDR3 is TGTGCCAGCAGCGCTTCGGGACTCATGGCAGATACGCAGTATTTT. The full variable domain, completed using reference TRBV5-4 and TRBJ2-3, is ETGVTQSPTHLIKTRGQQVTLRCSSQSGHNTVSWYQQALGQGPQFIFQYYREEENGRGNFPPRFSGLQFPNYSSELNVNALELDDSALYLCASSASGLMADTQYFGPGTRLTVL.

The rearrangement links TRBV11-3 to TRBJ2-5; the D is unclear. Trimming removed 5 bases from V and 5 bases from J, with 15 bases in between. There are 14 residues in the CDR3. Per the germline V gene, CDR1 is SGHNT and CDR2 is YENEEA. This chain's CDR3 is CASSLRVTGETQYF. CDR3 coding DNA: TGTGCCAGCAGCCTTAGGGTTACTGGGGAGACCCAGTACTTC.

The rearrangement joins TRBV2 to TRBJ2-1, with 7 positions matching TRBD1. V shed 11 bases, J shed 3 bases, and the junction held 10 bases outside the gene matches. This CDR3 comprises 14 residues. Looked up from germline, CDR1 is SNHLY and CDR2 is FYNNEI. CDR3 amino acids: CAGPGQQNYNEQFF. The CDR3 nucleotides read TGTGCCGGACCGGGACAGCAAAACTACAATGAGCAGTTCTTC.

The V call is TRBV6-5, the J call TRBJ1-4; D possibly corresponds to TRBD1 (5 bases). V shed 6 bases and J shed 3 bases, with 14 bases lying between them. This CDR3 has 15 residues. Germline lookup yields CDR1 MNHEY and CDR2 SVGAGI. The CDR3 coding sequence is TGTGCCAGCAGAGGAATGGGGCTGGCTAATGAAAAACTGTTTTTT. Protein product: CASRGMGLANEKLFF.

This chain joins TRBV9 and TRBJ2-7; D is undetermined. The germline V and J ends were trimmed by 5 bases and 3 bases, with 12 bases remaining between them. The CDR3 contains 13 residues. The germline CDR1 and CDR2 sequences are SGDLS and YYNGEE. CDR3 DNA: TGTGCCAGCAGTGACGATTTGTACTACGAGCAGTACTTC. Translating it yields CASSDDLYYEQYF.

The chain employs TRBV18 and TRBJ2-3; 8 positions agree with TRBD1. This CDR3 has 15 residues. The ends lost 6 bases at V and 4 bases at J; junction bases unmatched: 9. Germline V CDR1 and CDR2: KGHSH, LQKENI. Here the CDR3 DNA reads TGTGCCAGCTCTCTAACCCCAGGGGGCGCAGATACGCAGTATTTT. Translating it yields CASSLTPGGADTQYF.

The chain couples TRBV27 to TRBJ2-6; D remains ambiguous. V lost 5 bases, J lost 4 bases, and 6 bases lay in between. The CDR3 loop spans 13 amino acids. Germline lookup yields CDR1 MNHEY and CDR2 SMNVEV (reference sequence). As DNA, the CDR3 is TGTGCCAGCAGTCCACTCGGGGCCAACGTCCTGACTTTC. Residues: CASSPLGANVLTF.

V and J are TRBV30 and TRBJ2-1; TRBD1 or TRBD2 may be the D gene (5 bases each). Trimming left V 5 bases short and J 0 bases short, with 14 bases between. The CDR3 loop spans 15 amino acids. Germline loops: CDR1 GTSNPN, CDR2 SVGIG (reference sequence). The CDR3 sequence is CAWGRDLLSYNEQFF. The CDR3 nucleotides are TGTGCCTGGGGCCGGGACCTCCTCTCCTACAATGAGCAGTTCTTC.

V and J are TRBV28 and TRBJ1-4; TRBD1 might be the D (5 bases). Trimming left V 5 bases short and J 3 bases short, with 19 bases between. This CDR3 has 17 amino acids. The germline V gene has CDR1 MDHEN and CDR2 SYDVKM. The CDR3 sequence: CASSRRGRGRSNEKLFF. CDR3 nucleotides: TGTGCCAGCAGTCGCCGGGGGAGGGGAAGGTCTAATGAAAAACTGTTTTTT.

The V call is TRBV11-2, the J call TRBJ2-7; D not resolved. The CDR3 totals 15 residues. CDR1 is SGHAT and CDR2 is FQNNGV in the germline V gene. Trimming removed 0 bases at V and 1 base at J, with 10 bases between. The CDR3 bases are TGTGCCAGCAGCTTAGATCAAGCTGTTTCCTACGAGCAGTACTTC. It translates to CASSLDQAVSYEQYF.

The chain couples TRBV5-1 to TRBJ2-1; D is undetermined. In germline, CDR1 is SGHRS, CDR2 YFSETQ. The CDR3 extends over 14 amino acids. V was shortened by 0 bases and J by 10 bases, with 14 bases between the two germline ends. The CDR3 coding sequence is TGCGCCAGCAGCTTGGGGCGTCTCTCAGCGGAGCAGTTCTTC. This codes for CASSLGRLSAEQFF.